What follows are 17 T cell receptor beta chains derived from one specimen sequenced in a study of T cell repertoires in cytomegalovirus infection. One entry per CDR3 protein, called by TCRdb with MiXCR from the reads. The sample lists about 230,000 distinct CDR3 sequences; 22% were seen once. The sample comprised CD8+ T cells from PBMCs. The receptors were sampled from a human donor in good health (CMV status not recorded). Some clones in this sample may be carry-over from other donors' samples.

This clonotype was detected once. The CDR3 loop reads CSVEVKAYEQYF. For the CDR3, the DNA is TGCAGCGTTGAAGTAAAGGCCTACGAGCAGTACTTC. V and J are TRBV29-1 and TRBJ2-7; unclear D gene. This CDR3 is 12 amino acids long. The ends were cut back, 1 base at V and 2 bases at J, with 6 bases in the middle. From germline, CDR1 is SQVTM and CDR2 ANQGSEA.

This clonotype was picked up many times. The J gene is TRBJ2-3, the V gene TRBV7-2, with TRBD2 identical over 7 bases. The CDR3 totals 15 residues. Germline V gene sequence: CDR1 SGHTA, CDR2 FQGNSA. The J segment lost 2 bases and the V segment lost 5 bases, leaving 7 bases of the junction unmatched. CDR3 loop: CASSRRDYYTDTQYF. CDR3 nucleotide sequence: TGTGCCAGCAGCCGCCGGGACTATTACACAGATACGCAGTATTTT.

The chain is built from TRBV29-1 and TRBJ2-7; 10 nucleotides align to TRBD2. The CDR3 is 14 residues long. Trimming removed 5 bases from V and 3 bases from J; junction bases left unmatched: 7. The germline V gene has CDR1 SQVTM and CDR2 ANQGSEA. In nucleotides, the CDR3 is TGCAGCGTTTTGCCTAGCGGGGGTGTCTACGAGCAGTACTTC. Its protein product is CSVLPSGGVYEQYF.

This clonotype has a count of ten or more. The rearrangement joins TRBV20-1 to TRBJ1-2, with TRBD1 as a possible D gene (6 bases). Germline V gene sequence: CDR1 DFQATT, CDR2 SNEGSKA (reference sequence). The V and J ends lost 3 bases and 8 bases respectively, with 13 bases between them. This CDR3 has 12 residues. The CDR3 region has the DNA TGCAGTGCTAGTCTTTCGGGGGGCGGCTACACCTTC. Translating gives CSASLSGGGYTF.

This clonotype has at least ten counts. The CDR3 DNA reads as TGTGCCAGCAGCGCCCCGAGGGCAGAGCAGTTCTTC. Translated, it gives CASSAPRAEQFF. The V and J genes are TRBV9 and TRBJ2-1, with D possibly TRBD2 on 5 matching bases. The CDR3 runs to 12 residues. V shed 3 bases and J shed 10 bases, with 11 bases lying between them. Germline-derived CDR1 and CDR2 are SGDLS and YYNGEE.

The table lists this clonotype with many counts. The CDR3 DNA reads TGTGCCAGCAGCGCCCGTGCAGGGGGATATACTGAAGCTTTCTTT. Protein sequence: CASSARAGGYTEAFF. This chain uses TRBV3-1 with TRBJ1-1; 7 positions match TRBD1. Trimming removed 5 bases from V and 5 bases from J; junction bases left unmatched: 11. This CDR3 contains 15 residues. The germline gives CDR1 LGHDT, CDR2 YNNKEL (reference sequence).

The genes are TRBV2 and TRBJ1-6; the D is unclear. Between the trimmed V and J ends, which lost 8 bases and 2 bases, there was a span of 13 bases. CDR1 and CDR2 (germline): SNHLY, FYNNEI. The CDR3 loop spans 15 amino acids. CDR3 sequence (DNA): TGTGCCAGCCTACCTCCATCTCCCTATAATTCACCCCTCCACTTT. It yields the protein CASLPPSPYNSPLHF.

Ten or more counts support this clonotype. This CDR3 is CASSLKGLAGGPRPQYF. The CDR3 region has the DNA TGTGCCAGCAGCCTAAAAGGACTAGCGGGGGGCCCACGGCCGCAGTATTTT. The chain joins TRBV7-2 to TRBJ2-3; 14 bases are shared with TRBD2. CDR1 and CDR2 (germline): SGHTA, FQGNSA. This CDR3 spans 17 amino acids. Trimming at V came to 5 bases and at J to 10 bases, leaving 14 bases not matched to a gene. Looking up the rest from reference TRBV7-2 and TRBJ2-3 gives the full variable domain: GAGVSQSPSNKVTEKGKDVELRCDPISGHTALYWYRQSLGQGLEFLIYFQGNSAPDKSGLPSDRFSAERTGGSVSTLTIQRTQQEDSAVYLCASSLKGLAGGPRPQYFGPGTRLTVL.

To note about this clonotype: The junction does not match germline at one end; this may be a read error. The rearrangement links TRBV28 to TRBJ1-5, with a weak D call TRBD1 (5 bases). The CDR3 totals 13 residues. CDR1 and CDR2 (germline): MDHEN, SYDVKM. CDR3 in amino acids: CTSRNPAGEPQHF. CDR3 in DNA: TGTACCAGCAGGAACCCAGCGGGGGAGCCCCAGCATTTT. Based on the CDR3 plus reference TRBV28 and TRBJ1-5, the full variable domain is DVKVTQSSRYLVKRTGEKVFLECVQDMDHENMFWYRQDPGLGLRLIYFSYDVKMKEKGDIPEGYSVSREKKERFSLILESASTNQTSMYLCTSRNPAGEPQHFGDGTRLSIL.

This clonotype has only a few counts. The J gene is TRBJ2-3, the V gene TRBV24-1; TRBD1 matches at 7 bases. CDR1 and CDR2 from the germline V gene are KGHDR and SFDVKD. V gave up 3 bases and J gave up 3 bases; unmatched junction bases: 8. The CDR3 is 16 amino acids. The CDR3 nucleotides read TGTGCCACCAGTGATGCTACAGGGGTCCTGACAGATACGCAGTATTTT. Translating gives CATSDATGVLTDTQYF.

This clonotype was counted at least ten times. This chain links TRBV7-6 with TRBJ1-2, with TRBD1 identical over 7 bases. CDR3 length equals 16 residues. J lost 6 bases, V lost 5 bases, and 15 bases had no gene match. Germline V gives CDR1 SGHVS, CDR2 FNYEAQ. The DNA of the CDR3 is TGTGCCAGCAGCCCCCGACAGGGATTGTATATAGATGGCTACACCTTC. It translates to CASSPRQGLYIDGYTF. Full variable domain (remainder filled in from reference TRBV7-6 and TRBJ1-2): GAGVSQSPRYKVTKRGQDVALRCDPISGHVSLYWYRQALGQGPEFLTYFNYEAQQDKSGLPNDRFSAERPEGSISTLTIQRTEQRDSAMYRCASSPRQGLYIDGYTFGSGTRLTVV.

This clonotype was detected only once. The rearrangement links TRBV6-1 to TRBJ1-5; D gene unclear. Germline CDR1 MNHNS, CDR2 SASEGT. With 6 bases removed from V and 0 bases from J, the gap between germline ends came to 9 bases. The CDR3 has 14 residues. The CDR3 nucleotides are TGTGCCAGCAGGGAAAGTTATAGCAATCAGCCCCAGCATTTT. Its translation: CASRESYSNQPQHF.

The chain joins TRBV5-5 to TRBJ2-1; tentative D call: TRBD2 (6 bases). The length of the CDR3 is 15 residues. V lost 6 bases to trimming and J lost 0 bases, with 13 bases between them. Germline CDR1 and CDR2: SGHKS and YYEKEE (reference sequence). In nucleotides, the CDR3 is TGTGCCAGCACCACGGGGGACCGCTCCTACAATGAGCAGTTCTTC. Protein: CASTTGDRSYNEQFF.

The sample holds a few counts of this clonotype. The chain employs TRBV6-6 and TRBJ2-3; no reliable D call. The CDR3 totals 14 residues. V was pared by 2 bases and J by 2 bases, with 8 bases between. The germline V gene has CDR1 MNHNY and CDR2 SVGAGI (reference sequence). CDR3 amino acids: CASSYVSYTDTQYF. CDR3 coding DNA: TGTGCCAGCAGTTACGTTTCTTACACAGATACGCAGTATTTT.

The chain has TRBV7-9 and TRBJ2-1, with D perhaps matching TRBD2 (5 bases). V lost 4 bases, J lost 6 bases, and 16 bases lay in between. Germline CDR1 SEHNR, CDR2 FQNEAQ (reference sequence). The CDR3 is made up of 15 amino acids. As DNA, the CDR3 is TGTGCCAGCAGCTCCCGGGATGGGCCAAGCAATGAGCAGTTCTTC. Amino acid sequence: CASSSRDGPSNEQFF. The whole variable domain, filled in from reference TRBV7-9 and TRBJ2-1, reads DTGVSQNPRHKITKRGQNVTFRCDPISEHNRLYWYRQTLGQGPEFLTYFQNEAQLEKSRLLSDRFSAERPKGSFSTLEIQRTEQGDSAMYLCASSSRDGPSNEQFFGPGTRLTVL.

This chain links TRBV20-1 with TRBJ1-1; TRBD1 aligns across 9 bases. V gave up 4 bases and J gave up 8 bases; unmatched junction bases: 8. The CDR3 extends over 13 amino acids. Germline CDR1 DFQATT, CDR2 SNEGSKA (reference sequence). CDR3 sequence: CSANTGGGEEAFF. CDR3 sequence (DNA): TGCAGTGCTAACACAGGGGGCGGCGAGGAAGCTTTCTTT.

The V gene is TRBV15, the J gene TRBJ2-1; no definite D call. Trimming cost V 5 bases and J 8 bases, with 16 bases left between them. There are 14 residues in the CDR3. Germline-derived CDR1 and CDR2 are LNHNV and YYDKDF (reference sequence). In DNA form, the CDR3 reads TGTGCCACCAGCGTCACCGAGAGTTTCGATGAGCAGTTCTTC. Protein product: CATSVTESFDEQFF. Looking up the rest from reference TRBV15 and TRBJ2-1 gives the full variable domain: DAMVIQNPRYQVTQFGKPVTLSCSQTLNHNVMYWYQQKSSQAPKLLFHYYDKDFNNEADTPDNFQSRRPNTSFCFLDIRSPGLGDTAMYLCATSVTESFDEQFFGPGTRLTVL.